This T cell receptor (beta chain) is drawn from a study of liver allograft versus peripheral blood T cells. Study-wide background: Transplanted-liver and recipient peripheral blood T cell receptor repertoires were compared.

Regarding the study as a whole: It was reported that the T cell receptor repertoires found inside liver allografts differed from those that were detected in peripheral blood.

Each CDR3 protein is one row after TCRdb ran MiXCR on the reads. The data hold approximately 500 distinct CDR3 sequences, with under 15% observed a single time. Trimming removed 4 bases at V and 6 bases at J, with 10 bases between. The CDR3 contains 12 residues. Germline CDR1 is MDHEN and CDR2 is SYDVKM. In its sample, this clonotype is large. Antigen: not known. The chain carries TRBV28 and TRBJ2-7; D ambiguous. The clonotype comes from a human patient who had a liver transplant. Some T cells may have come from the graft donor. CDR3 DNA sequence: TGTGCCAGCAGTTCCGGGCCGGGCGAGCAGTACTTC. Translating gives CASSSGPGEQYF.